This T cell receptor beta chain comes out of a study of T cell repertoires in cytomegalovirus infection. Study summary: In the study, CMV epitopes included recently identified HLA-C-restricted and well-studied HLA-B-restricted ones.

TCRdb passed the reads through MiXCR, listing each CDR3 protein once. The sample records 350,000 to 400,000 distinct CDR3 sequences, about 35% being singletons. This clonotype came up a few times. Antigen specificity is unknown. This TCR was recovered from a human donor in good health (CMV status not recorded). Some clones in this sample may be carry-over from other donors' samples. Specimen: cultured PBMCs, collected from culture after CMV antigen stimulation.

In DNA form, the CDR3 reads TGTGCCAGCAGTTCCCGCCGGGACAGTAGAGGCGAGACCCAGTACTTC. Its protein is CASSSRRDSRGETQYF. The gene calls are TRBV6-1 and TRBJ2-5, with 7 bases fitting TRBD1. The V gene end was trimmed by 5 bases and the J gene end by 5 bases; junction bases not matched to a gene: 14. CDR3 length equals 16 residues. Per germline, CDR1 MNHNS and CDR2 SASEGT.